The 30 T cell receptor beta chains given below trace back to one sample, sequenced in a study of blood T cell repertoires in COVID-19. The repertoire was sequenced with immunoSEQ multiplex PCR; TCRdb's copy has only in-frame clones and lacks some. The table includes around 310,000 clones, 90% detected once. The sample consisted of peripheral blood. The receptors derive from a woman in her 30s with COVID-19, enrolled during active disease.

This clone was seen only once. The CDR3 nucleotides read TGTGCCAGCAGACAGCAAACTAGCACAGATACGCAGTATTTT. Translation: CASRQQTSTDTQYF. The gene calls are TRBV28 and TRBJ2-3; D is unclear. CDR1 is MDHEN and CDR2 is SYDVKM in the germline V gene. The germline V and J ends were trimmed by 6 bases and 0 bases, with 10 bases remaining between them. The CDR3 contains 14 residues.

The rearrangement uses TRBV29-1 and TRBJ1-4; D gene ambiguous. Germline V lookup: CDR1 SQVTM, CDR2 ANQGSEA. Trimming stripped 7 bases from V and 4 bases from J, with 7 bases between. This CDR3 has 11 residues. In DNA form, the CDR3 reads TGCAGCGGTACTGTTAATGAAAAACTGTTTTTT. Residues: CSGTVNEKLFF. The complete variable domain, with remaining parts taken from reference TRBV29-1 and TRBJ1-4, reads SAVISQKPSRDICQRGTSLTIQCQVDSQVTMMFWYRQQPGQSLTLIATANQGSEATYESGFVIDKFPISRPNLTFSTLTVSNMSPEDSSIYLCSGTVNEKLFFGSGTQLSVL.

About this clone: At one boundary the junction diverges from the germline segment, which might be a read error. The CDR3 loop is CASSPDPAVRDEQFF. CDR3 nucleotide sequence: TGTGCTAGCAGCCCCGACCCGGCGGTGCGCGATGAGCAGTTCTTC. The chain has TRBV7-7 and TRBJ2-1, with D unclear. In germline, CDR1 is SSHAT, CDR2 FNYEAQ (reference sequence). The CDR3 sequence is 15 residues long.

This sequence joins TRBV7-2 and TRBJ2-1; TRBD2 matches at 9 bases. CDR3 length equals 14 residues. Germline trimming cut 4 bases from V and 7 bases from J; bases unmatched to any gene: 5. Germline V CDR1 and CDR2: SGHTA, FQGNSA. CDR3 bases: TGTGCCAGCAGCTCCACCAGCGGGAGGAATGAGCAGTTCTTC. This encodes CASSSTSGRNEQFF.

This clone turned up a few times. This specimen includes other DNA sequences encoding the same CDR3. CDR3 sequence (DNA): TGTGCCAGCAGCCCCGACAGGAACTATGGCTACACCTTC. Its protein product is CASSPDRNYGYTF. The rearrangement joins TRBV7-3 to TRBJ1-2, with a possible D match to TRBD1 (6 bases). The germline gives CDR1 SGHTA, CDR2 FQGTGA. This CDR3 is 13 amino acids long. V lost 5 bases to trimming and J lost 2 bases, with 9 bases between them.

This clone is a singleton in its sample. The chain uses TRBV2 and TRBJ1-3, with TRBD1 as a possible D gene (5 bases). Germline CDR1 and CDR2: SNHLY and FYNNEI. The ends were cut back, 7 bases at V and 4 bases at J, with 8 bases in the middle. CDR3 length equals 12 residues. This CDR3 is CASNSGGNTIYF. The CDR3 nucleotides are TGTGCCAGCAACTCAGGGGGAAACACCATATATTTT.

Concerning this clone itself: Distinct nucleotide sequences in the sample also encode this CDR3. The chain couples TRBV5-1 to TRBJ2-3; 8 nucleotides line up with TRBD2. Germline V CDR1 and CDR2: SGHRS, YFSETQ. The ends lost 0 bases at V and 0 bases at J; junction bases unmatched: 3. The CDR3 length is 16 residues. Here the CDR3 DNA reads TGCGCCAGCAGCTTGGGCACTAGCGGTAGCACAGATACGCAGTATTTT. This translates into CASSLGTSGSTDTQYF.

CDR3 protein: CASATTGVKAFF. CDR3 nucleotides: TGTGCCAGCGCAACAACAGGGGTAAAAGCTTTCTTT. The chain employs TRBV12-3 or TRBV12-4 and TRBJ1-1, with 7 bases matching TRBD1. The V segment lost 8 bases and the J segment 9 bases; nucleotides outside the gene matches: 9. This CDR3 is 12 amino acids long.

The chain carries TRBV19 and TRBJ2-1; TRBD1 matches at 7 bases. The germline V gene has CDR1 LNHDA and CDR2 SQIVND (reference sequence). V shed 3 bases and J 5 bases; nucleotides not matched to a gene: 7. CDR3 length: 15 amino acids. The CDR3 here is CASSMAGTEHNEQFF. CDR3 coding DNA: TGTGCCAGTAGTATGGCCGGGACAGAACACAATGAGCAGTTCTTC.

The V gene is TRBV5-5, the J gene TRBJ1-3; TRBD1 might be the D (5 bases). With 0 bases removed from V and 3 bases from J, the gap between germline ends came to 10 bases. Germline loops: CDR1 SGHKS, CDR2 YYEKEE (reference sequence). The CDR3 sequence is 15 residues long. This CDR3 is CASSLVPGIGNTIYF. As DNA, the CDR3 is TGTGCCAGCAGCTTGGTCCCAGGGATTGGAAACACCATATATTTT.

The chain's CDR3 is CASSYGLRQGGGKLFF. The CDR3 DNA reads TGTGCCAGCAGTTATGGCCTACGGCAGGGGGGCGGAAAACTGTTTTTT. V gene TRBV6-5 combines with J gene TRBJ1-4, with 7 bases identical to TRBD1. The length of the CDR3 is 16 residues. V lost 3 bases and J lost 10; bases outside the gene matches: 14. The germline gives CDR1 MNHEY, CDR2 SVGAGI.

The V gene is TRBV10-3, the J gene TRBJ2-7; 9 nucleotides agree with TRBD2. The CDR3 loop spans 14 amino acids. Per germline, CDR1 ENHRY and CDR2 SYGVKD. V lost 10 bases, J lost 2 bases, and 9 bases stayed unmatched. CDR3 loop: CATFTGTSPYEQYF. The CDR3 DNA is TGTGCCACCTTCACCGGGACTAGCCCCTACGAGCAGTACTTC.

V is TRBV28 and J is TRBJ1-5; 10 bases align to TRBD1. CDR1 MDHEN and CDR2 SYDVKM come from the germline V gene. The CDR3 spans 13 residues. Trimming removed 8 bases from V and 4 bases from J; junction bases left unmatched: 2. The CDR3 region is CASWDRGNQPQHF. The CDR3 DNA sequence: TGTGCCAGCTGGGACAGGGGAAATCAGCCCCAGCATTTT.

The chain links TRBV27 to TRBJ2-1; 9 bases agree with TRBD1. CDR3 size: 15 residues. V was pared by 5 bases and J by 4 bases, with 6 bases of the junction left unmatched. Germline lookup yields CDR1 MNHEY and CDR2 SMNVEV (reference sequence). CDR3 sequence: CASSHGTGIYNEQFF. In DNA form, the CDR3 reads TGTGCCAGCAGTCACGGGACAGGGATATACAATGAGCAGTTCTTC.

The rearrangement links TRBV4-3 to TRBJ1-5; unclear D gene. The germline V gene has CDR1 LGHNA and CDR2 YSLEER. This CDR3 spans 15 amino acids. The V gene lost 4 bases and the J gene lost 5 bases, with 15 bases spanning the gap. The CDR3 loop reads CASSRDSNFHQPQHF. CDR3 in DNA: TGCGCCAGCAGCCGAGATTCAAATTTTCATCAGCCCCAGCATTTT.

The chain recombines TRBV28 with TRBJ1-2, with D unresolved. The V end was cut by 6 bases, the J end by 0 bases, with 11 bases between. The CDR3 length is 14 residues. Per the germline V gene, CDR1 is MDHEN and CDR2 is SYDVKM. Here the CDR3 reads CASRASTPNYGYTF. DNA for the CDR3: TGTGCCAGCAGGGCCTCCACACCTAACTATGGCTACACCTTC.

The chain uses TRBV11-2 and TRBJ2-4; 9 bases line up with TRBD2. V gave up 4 bases and J gave up 3 bases; unmatched junction bases: 1. The CDR3 is 14 amino acids. Per germline, CDR1 SGHAT and CDR2 FQNNGV. The CDR3 coding sequence is TGTGCCAGCAGCTCGCGGGGGGGCAAAAACATTCAGTACTTC. Its translation is CASSSRGGKNIQYF.

CDR3 region: CASSQDLLVGYEQYF. CDR3 coding DNA: TGTGCCAGCAGCCAAGATCTCCTAGTGGGCTACGAGCAGTACTTC. The rearrangement links TRBV14 to TRBJ2-7; D remains ambiguous. The CDR3 is 15 residues long. V lost 0 bases, J lost 3 bases, and 12 bases lay in between. Germline CDR1 is SGHDN and CDR2 is FVKESK.

The chain has TRBV19 and TRBJ1-5; D possibly corresponds to TRBD1 (5 bases). The ends were cut back, 7 bases at V and 1 base at J, with 14 bases in the middle. CDR3 length: 15 residues. The V gene's germline CDR1 is LNHDA and CDR2 SQIVND (reference sequence). CDR3 amino acids: CASNPRRGSNQPQHF. CDR3 sequence (DNA): TGTGCCAGTAACCCCAGGCGGGGGAGCAATCAGCCCCAGCATTTT.

The chain has TRBV5-1 and TRBJ2-5, with 11 bases that match TRBD2. Germline V CDR1 and CDR2: SGHRS, YFSETQ. The CDR3 runs 13 residues. V trimming: 4 bases; J trimming: 5 bases; junction bases outside the gene matches: 1. The CDR3: CASSRLAGETQYF. As DNA, the CDR3 is TGCGCCAGCAGCCGACTAGCGGGGGAGACCCAGTACTTC.

The CDR3 loop is CASSLVGRGDTEAFF. CDR3 sequence (DNA): TGTGCCAGCAGCTTAGTAGGACGCGGGGACACTGAAGCTTTCTTT. The chain couples TRBV7-9 to TRBJ1-1; D is undetermined. V dropped 1 base and J dropped 3 bases, with 12 bases sitting between them. In germline, CDR1 is SEHNR, CDR2 FQNEAQ (reference sequence). This CDR3 is 15 amino acids long.

V usage is TRBV11-1 and J usage is TRBJ2-7, with D perhaps matching TRBD1 (6 bases). The germline V gene has CDR1 SGHAT and CDR2 FQDESV (reference sequence). The CDR3 spans 15 residues. Trimming removed 4 bases at V and 4 bases at J, with 17 bases between. The CDR3 nucleotides read TGTGCCAGCAGCTCCGCCCCACAGGGACCGTACGAGCAGTACTTC. It translates to CASSSAPQGPYEQYF.

The genes are TRBV7-2 and TRBJ2-5; 9 bases match TRBD1. This CDR3 comprises 17 residues. V lost 5 bases and J lost 3; bases outside the gene matches: 13. CDR1 is SGHTA and CDR2 is FQGNSA in the germline V gene. The CDR3: CASSTPRDREPEETQYF. The CDR3 coding sequence is TGTGCCAGCAGCACACCCCGGGACAGGGAACCCGAAGAGACCCAGTACTTC. The full variable domain, rest sourced from reference TRBV7-2 and TRBJ2-5, is GAGVSQSPSNKVTEKGKDVELRCDPISGHTALYWYRQSLGQGLEFLIYFQGNSAPDKSGLPSDRFSAERTGGSVSTLTIQRTQQEDSAVYLCASSTPRDREPEETQYFGPGTRLLVL.

The chain has TRBV15 and TRBJ1-4, with TRBD1 identical over 9 bases. The CDR3 is 15 amino acids. V shed 2 bases and J 7 bases; nucleotides not matched to a gene: 5. In germline, CDR1 is LNHNV, CDR2 YYDKDF (reference sequence). The CDR3 sequence: CATSRHRDRAEKLFF. The DNA for the CDR3 is TGTGCCACCAGCAGACACCGGGACAGGGCTGAAAAACTGTTTTTT.

The chain uses TRBV10-1 and TRBJ1-1; D possibly corresponds to TRBD1 (5 bases). Germline assignment: CDR1 WNHNN and CDR2 SYGVQD (reference sequence). V lost 6 bases, J lost 8 bases, and 16 bases lay in between. CDR3 length: 13 amino acids. The CDR3: CASRDTTRGEAFF. The DNA of the CDR3 is TGCGCCAGCAGAGACACCACAAGGGGAGAAGCTTTCTTT.

The CDR3 sequence is CASSEVTPNTEAFF. The CDR3 nucleotides read TGTGCCAGTAGCGAGGTCACGCCGAACACTGAAGCTTTCTTT. The chain is built from TRBV19 and TRBJ1-1; D unclear. CDR1 and CDR2 from the germline V gene are LNHDA and SQIVND (reference sequence). V gave up 6 bases and J gave up 1 base, with 12 bases separating them. CDR3 length equals 14 residues.

This sequence joins TRBV10-3 and TRBJ2-1, with 9 bases lining up with TRBD1. The CDR3 extends over 14 amino acids. Germline trimming cut 4 bases from V and 3 bases from J; bases unmatched to any gene: 1. Per germline, CDR1 ENHRY and CDR2 SYGVKD. The CDR3 nucleotides are TGTGCCATCAGTGGGGACAGGGTCTACAATGAGCAGTTCTTC. It translates to CAISGDRVYNEQFF.

The chain couples TRBV7-9 to TRBJ2-1; 14 bases match TRBD2. From germline, CDR1 is SEHNR and CDR2 FQNEAQ (reference sequence). This CDR3 has 15 residues. V was pared by 4 bases and J by 9 bases, with 5 bases of the junction left unmatched. As DNA, the CDR3 is TGTGCCAGCAGCTCGGGACTAGCGGGAGTCAGTGAGCAGTTCTTC. Translating gives CASSSGLAGVSEQFF.

The V call is TRBV27, the J call TRBJ1-1; 11 positions match TRBD1. This CDR3 contains 14 residues. V dropped 5 bases and J dropped 1; count of bases not matched to a gene: 0. Germline CDR1 reads MNHEY; CDR2 reads SMNVEV (reference sequence). The CDR3 protein is CASSGQGANTEAFF. CDR3 DNA sequence: TGTGCCAGCAGTGGACAGGGGGCGAACACTGAAGCTTTCTTT.

The chain recombines TRBV10-3 with TRBJ1-6; no clear D. This CDR3 region has 14 residues. Germline values: CDR1 ENHRY, CDR2 SYGVKD. Trimming left V 2 bases short and J 4 bases short, with 6 bases between. CDR3 in amino acids: CAISEGLYNSPLHF. The CDR3 DNA reads TGTGCCATCAGTGAGGGCTTATATAATTCACCCCTCCACTTT.